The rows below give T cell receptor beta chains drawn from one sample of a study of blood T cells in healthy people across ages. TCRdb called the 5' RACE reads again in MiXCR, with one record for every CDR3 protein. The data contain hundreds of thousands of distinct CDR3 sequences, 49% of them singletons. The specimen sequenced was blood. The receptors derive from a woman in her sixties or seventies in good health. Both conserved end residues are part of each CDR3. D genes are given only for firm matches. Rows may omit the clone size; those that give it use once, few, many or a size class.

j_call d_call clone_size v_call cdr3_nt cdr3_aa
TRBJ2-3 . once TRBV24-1 TGTGCCACCGGTGATCCTTACGCGACAGATACGCAGTATTTT CATGDPYATDTQYF
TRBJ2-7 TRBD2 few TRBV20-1 TGCAGTGCTAGAACTAGCGGGAGTAGGGACGAGCAGTACTTC CSARTSGSRDEQYF
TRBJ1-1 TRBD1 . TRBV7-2 TGTGCCAGCAGCCCCATTGGACAGGGCTCCTATGAAGCTTTCTTT CASSPIGQGSYEAFF
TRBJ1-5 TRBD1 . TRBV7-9 TGTGCCAGCAGCCCAGGGGGCGCGTTACAGCCCCAGCATTTT CASSPGGALQPQHF
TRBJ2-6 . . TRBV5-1 TGCGCCAGCACGGGGACTGGAAACTCTGGGGCCAACGTCCTGACTTTC CASTGTGNSGANVLTF
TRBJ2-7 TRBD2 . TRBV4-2 TGTGCCAGCAGCCAAGTTGCCGCGGGAGGCACCCTCTACGAGCAGTACTTC CASSQVAAGGTLYEQYF
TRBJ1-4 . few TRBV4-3 TGCGCCAGCAGGAGAACGGAGTCTGAAAAACTGTTTTTT CASRRTESEKLFF
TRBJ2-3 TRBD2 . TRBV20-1 TGCACCGCTAGCGGGAGGCCCGGGGGTGAGACGCAGTATTTT CTASGRPGGETQYF
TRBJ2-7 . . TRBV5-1 TGCGCCAGCACCGAGGGTATTACCCCCTACGAGCAGTACTTC CASTEGITPYEQYF
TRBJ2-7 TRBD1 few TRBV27 TGTGCCAGTCGAATTCCGGGACAGTCCTACGAGCAGTACTTC CASRIPGQSYEQYF
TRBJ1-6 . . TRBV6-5 TGTGCCAGCAGTCAACAGGGAGGCTCACCCCTCCACTTT CASSQQGGSPLHF
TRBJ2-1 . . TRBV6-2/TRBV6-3 TGTGCCAGCAGTTACGGCAGTTTAGGGTACAATGAGCAGTTCTTC CASSYGSLGYNEQFF
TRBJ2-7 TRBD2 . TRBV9 TGTGCCAGCAGCCCAGACCCCATAGCGGGAGTTTATTACGAGCAGTACTTC CASSPDPIAGVYYEQYF
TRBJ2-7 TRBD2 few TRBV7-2 TGTGCCAGCAGCGCCAGGGACTACTATAGCTCCTACGAGCAGTACTTC CASSARDYYSSYEQYF
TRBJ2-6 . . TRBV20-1 TGCAGTGCTAGAGTGGTTCGACCTGGGGCCAACGTCCTGACTTTC CSARVVRPGANVLTF
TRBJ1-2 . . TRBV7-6 TGTGCCAGCAGTAACGGGGGGGACGGGTCCTATGGCTACACCTTC CASSNGGDGSYGYTF
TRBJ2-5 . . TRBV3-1 TGTGCCAGCAGCCAAGATTACGGCCCAGCGTACTTC CASSQDYGPAYF
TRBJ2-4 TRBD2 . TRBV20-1 TGCAGTGCTCCCGGGACTAGCGCGATAGCCAAAAACATTCAGTACTTC CSAPGTSAIAKNIQYF
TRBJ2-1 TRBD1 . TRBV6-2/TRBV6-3 TGTGCCAGCAGTTACGGGACAGGGGTGGGAGGTGGGCAGTTCTTC CASSYGTGVGGGQFF
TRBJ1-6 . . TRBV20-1 TGCAGTGCCAGGAAAGGGCGCCCGAGCTCCTATAATTCACCCCTCCACTTT CSARKGRPSSYNSPLHF
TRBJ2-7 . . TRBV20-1 TGCAGTGCTTCCCCGGACTACCCAGTCTACGAGCAGTACTTC CSASPDYPVYEQYF
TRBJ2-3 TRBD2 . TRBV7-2 TGTGCCAGCAGCTTAATAGCGGGAGGAGGGGATACGCAGTATTTT CASSLIAGGGDTQYF
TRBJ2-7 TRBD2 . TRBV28 TGTGCCAGCAGTTTATTGCGGGTGGGTAGCGGGAGCGCCGAGCAGTACTTC CASSLLRVGSGSAEQYF
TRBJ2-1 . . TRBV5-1 TGCGCCAGCAGCGCCCCGGCTTCAAGCAATGAGCGGTTCTTC CASSAPASSNERFF
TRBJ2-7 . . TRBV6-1 TGTGCCAGCAGTGATCCAAGGAGGACTTCCTACGAGCAGTACTTC CASSDPRRTSYEQYF
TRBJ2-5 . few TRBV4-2 TGTGCCAGCAGCCCGGGACGTTTAGAGACCCAGTACTTC CASSPGRLETQYF
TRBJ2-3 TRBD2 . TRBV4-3 TGCGCCAGCAGCCAAGGCAGGACTAGCGGGAGGCCAGATACGCAGTATTTT CASSQGRTSGRPDTQYF
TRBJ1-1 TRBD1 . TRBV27 TGTGCCAGCAGTTTACAGGGGGCGCGATCTGAAGCTTTCTTT CASSLQGARSEAFF
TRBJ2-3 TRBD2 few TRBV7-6 TGTGCCAGCAGCTTAGAGGGTAGCGGGAGGAGCACAGATACGCAGTATTTT CASSLEGSGRSTDTQYF
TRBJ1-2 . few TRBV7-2 TGTGCCAGCAGCTTAGACAGGACAGCAGTGTATGGCTACACCTTC CASSLDRTAVYGYTF
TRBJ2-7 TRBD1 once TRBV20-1 TGCAGTCCCTCCTACAGGGGACCCTCCTACGAGCAGTACTTC CSPSYRGPSYEQYF
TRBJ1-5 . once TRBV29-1 TGCAGCCCGACGGGGGCTAGTAATCAGCCCCAGCATTTT CSPTGASNQPQHF